A single TCR beta chain is shown here with its context. Assay: immunoSEQ multiplex PCR; the TCRdb copy retains only in-frame clones and omits some. The table has 250,000 to 400,000 clones, roughly 90% seen once; the top ten hold around 1%. This sample was taken from a study of cytomegalovirus exposure and HLA in healthy donors. With 9 bases removed from V and 6 bases from J, the gap between germline ends came to 6 bases. The CDR3 length is 9 residues. Germline V CDR1 and CDR2: MRHNA, SNTAGT. The material sequenced was PBMCs. The V and J genes are TRBV6-4 and TRBJ2-7; D possibly corresponds to TRBD2 (5 bases). This TCR was recovered from a man younger than 40 in good health and CMV-seronegative. The CDR3 reads CASGLEQYF. DNA of the CDR3: TGTGCCAGTGGACTCGAGCAGTACTTC.